This T cell receptor beta chain originates from a study of shared clonotypes between healthy human individuals. Study-level results: What naive subsets generally showed was a larger estimated richness than memory subsets showed.

In the naive CD8 group, cells lacked CD45RO and were positively selected for CCR7, so terminally differentiated effector memory CD45RA+ cells were left out. Each donor was a Caucasian adult residing in Nashville, Tennessee. Turning to this clone: Its target is not known.

Deep-level running was used for the assay. Source study methods: ImmunoSEQ gave junction-only sequences without quality scores, so filtering differed. Sequencing was performed with immunoSEQ multiplex PCR; in TCRdb, only in-frame clones are kept and a portion is missing. The DNA was the basis for D and trimming; V, J and clone size are from that table. The sample lists nearly 2 million clones, roughly 95% occurring once. V was clipped by 1 base and J by 2 bases, with 9 bases between them. This CDR3 has 13 amino acids. Per the germline V gene, CDR1 is SQVTM and CDR2 is ANQGSEA. Sequencing was carried out using naive CD8+ T cells sorted from blood. The chain combines TRBV29-1 with TRBJ2-7; D possibly corresponds to TRBD2 (5 bases). The clonotype originates from a man between 18 and 35 years old in good health. The DNA for the CDR3 is TGCAGCGTTGAAGGGGGAGAAGCCTACGAGCAGTACTTC. It yields the protein CSVEGGEAYEQYF.